This T cell receptor beta chain was identified during a study of early T cells in non-severe SARS-CoV-2 infection. CDR1 is LGHNT and CDR2 is FRNRAP in the germline V gene. The CDR3 has 15 amino acids. The J segment lost 4 bases and the V segment lost 3 bases, leaving 2 bases of the junction unmatched. Via MiXCR, TCRdb re-called the 5' RACE reads, giving one row per CDR3 protein. The sample shows over 50,000 distinct CDR3 sequences, less than 9.5% of them seen only once. This clonotype appeared many times. Specimen: whole blood. V is TRBV12-5 and J is TRBJ2-1, with 11 bases fitting TRBD2. This TCR derives from an adult who was a healthcare worker with PCR-confirmed SARS-CoV-2 infection or an uninfected control (not recorded which). CDR3 nucleotide sequence: TGTGCTAGTGGTTTTAGCGGGAGGGGGTACAATGAGCAGTTCTTC. Its translation: CASGFSGRGYNEQFF.